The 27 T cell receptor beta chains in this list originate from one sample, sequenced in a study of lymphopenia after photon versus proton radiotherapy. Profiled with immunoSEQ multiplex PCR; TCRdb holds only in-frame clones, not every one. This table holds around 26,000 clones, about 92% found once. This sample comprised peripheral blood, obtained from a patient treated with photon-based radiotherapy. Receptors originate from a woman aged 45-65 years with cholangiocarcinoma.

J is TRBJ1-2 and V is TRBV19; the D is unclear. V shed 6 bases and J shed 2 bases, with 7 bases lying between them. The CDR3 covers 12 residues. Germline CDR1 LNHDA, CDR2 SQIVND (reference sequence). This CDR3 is CASRYTNYGYTF. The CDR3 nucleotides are TGTGCCAGTAGATATACGAACTATGGCTACACCTTC.

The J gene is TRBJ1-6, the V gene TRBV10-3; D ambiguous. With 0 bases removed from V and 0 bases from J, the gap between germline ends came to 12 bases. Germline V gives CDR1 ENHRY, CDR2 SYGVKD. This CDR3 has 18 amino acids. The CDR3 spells CAISESSQASSYNSPLHF. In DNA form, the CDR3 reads TGTGCCATCAGTGAGTCATCCCAGGCTAGCTCCTATAATTCACCCCTCCACTTT.

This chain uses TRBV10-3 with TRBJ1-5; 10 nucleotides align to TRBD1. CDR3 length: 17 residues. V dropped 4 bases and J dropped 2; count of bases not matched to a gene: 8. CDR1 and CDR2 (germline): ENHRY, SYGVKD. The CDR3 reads CAISGTGGVGGNQPQHF. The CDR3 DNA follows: TGTGCCATCAGTGGGACAGGGGGAGTCGGTGGCAATCAGCCCCAGCATTTT.

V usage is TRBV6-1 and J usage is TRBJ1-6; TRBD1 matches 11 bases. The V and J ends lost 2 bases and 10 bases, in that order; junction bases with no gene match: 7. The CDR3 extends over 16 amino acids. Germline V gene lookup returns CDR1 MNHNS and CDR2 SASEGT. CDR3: CASSEPGTGGLSPLHF. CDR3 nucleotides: TGTGCCAGCAGTGAACCCGGGACAGGGGGTTTATCACCCCTCCACTTT.

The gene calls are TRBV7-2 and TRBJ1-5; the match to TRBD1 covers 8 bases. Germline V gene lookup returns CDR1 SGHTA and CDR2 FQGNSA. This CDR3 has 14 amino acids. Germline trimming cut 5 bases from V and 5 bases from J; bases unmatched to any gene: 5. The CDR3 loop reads CASSDRQGYQPQHF. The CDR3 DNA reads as TGTGCCAGCAGCGATAGACAGGGGTATCAGCCCCAGCATTTT. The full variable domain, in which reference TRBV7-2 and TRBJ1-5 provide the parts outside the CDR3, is GAGVSQSPSNKVTEKGKDVELRCDPISGHTALYWYRQSLGQGLEFLIYFQGNSAPDKSGLPSDRFSAERTGGSVSTLTIQRTQQEDSAVYLCASSDRQGYQPQHFGDGTRLSIL.

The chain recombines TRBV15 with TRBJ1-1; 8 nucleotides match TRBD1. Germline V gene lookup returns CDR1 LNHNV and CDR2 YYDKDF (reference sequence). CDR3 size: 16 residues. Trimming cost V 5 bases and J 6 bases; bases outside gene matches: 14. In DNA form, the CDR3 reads TGTGCCACCAGCCCCCTAGGGCAGGGGGCAAGGGCTGAAGCTTTCTTT. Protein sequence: CATSPLGQGARAEAFF.

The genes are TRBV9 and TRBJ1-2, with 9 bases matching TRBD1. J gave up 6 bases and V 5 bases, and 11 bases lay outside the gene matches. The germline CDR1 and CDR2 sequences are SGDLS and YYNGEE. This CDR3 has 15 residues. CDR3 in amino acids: CASRRDREKENGYTF. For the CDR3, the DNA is TGTGCCAGCAGAAGGGACAGGGAGAAGGAGAATGGCTACACCTTC.

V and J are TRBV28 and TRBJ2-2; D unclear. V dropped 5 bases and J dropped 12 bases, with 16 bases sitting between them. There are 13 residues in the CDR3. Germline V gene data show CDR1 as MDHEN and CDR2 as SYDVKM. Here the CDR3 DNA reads TGTGCCAGCAGTGCCGAATCGACGGTGAAGCTGTTTTTT. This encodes CASSAESTVKLFF.

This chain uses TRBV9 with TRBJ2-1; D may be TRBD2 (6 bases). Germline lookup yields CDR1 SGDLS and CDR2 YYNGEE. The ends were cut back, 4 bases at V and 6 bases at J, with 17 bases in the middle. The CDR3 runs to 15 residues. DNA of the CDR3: TGTGCCAGCAGCCCTCGGGACTTGGGCCCCAATGAGCAGTTCTTC. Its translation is CASSPRDLGPNEQFF.

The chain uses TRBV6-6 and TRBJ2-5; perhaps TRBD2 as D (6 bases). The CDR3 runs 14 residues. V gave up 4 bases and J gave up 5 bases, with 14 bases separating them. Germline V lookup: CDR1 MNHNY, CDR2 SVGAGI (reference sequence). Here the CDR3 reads CASSFGGQSETQYF. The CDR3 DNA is TGTGCCAGCAGTTTCGGAGGGCAATCGGAGACCCAGTACTTC.

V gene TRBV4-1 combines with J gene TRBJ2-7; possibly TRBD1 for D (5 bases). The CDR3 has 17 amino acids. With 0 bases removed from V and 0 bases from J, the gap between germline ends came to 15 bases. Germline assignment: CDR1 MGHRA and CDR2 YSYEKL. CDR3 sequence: CASSQEPPQGGSYEQYF. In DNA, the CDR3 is TGCGCCAGCAGCCAAGAGCCCCCCCAGGGCGGCTCCTACGAGCAGTACTTC.

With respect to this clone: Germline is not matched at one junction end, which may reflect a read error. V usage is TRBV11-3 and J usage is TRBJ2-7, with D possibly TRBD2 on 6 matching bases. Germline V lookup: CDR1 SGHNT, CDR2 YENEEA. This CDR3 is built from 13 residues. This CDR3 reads CASSPLGGEIPVF. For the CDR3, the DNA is TGTGCCAGCAGCCCGCTGGGGGGTGAGATTCCGGTCTTC.

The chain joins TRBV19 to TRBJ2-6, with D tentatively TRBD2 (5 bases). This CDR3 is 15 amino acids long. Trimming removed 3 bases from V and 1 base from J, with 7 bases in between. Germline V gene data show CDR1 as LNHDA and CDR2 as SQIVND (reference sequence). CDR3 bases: TGTGCCAGTAGTATCGGGGATTCTGGGGCCAACGTCCTGACTTTC. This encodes CASSIGDSGANVLTF.

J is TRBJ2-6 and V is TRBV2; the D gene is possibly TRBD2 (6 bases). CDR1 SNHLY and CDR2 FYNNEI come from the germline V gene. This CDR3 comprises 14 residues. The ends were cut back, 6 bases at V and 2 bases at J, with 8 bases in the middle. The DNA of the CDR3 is TGTGCCAGCAGCGGAGGGGCTGGGGCCAACGTCCTGACTTTC. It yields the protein CASSGGAGANVLTF.

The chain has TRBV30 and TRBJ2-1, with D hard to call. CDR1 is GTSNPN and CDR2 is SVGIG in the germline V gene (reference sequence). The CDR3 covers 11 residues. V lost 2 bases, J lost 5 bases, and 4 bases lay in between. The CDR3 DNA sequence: TGTGCCTGGAGTAAGAACAATGAGCAGTTCTTC. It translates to CAWSKNNEQFF.

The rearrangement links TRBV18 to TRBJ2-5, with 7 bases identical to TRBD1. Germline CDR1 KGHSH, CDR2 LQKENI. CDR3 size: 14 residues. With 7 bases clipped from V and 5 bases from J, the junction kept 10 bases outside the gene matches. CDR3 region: CASFTTGLVETQYF. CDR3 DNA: TGTGCCAGCTTTACGACAGGGCTTGTGGAGACCCAGTACTTC.

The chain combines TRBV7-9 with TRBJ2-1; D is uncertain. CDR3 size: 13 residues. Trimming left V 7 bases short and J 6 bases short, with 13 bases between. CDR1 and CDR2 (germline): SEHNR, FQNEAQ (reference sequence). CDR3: CASTQATSNEQFF. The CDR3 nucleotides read TGTGCCAGCACCCAGGCGACCAGCAATGAGCAGTTCTTC.

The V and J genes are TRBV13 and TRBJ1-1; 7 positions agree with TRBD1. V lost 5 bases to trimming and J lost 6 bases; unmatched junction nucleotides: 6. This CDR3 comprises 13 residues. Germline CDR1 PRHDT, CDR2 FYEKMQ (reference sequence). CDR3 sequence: CASSDRDSPEAFF. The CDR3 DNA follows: TGTGCCAGCAGCGACCGGGACAGTCCTGAAGCTTTCTTT.

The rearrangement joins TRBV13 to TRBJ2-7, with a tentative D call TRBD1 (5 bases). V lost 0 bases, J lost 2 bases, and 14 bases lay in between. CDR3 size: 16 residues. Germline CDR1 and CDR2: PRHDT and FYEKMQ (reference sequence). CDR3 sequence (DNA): TGTGCCAGCAGCTTAGGCTCGGCAGGGATCACCTACGAGCAGTACTTC. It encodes CASSLGSAGITYEQYF. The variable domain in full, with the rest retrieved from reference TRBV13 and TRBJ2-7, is AAGVIQSPRHLIKEKRETATLKCYPIPRHDTVYWYQQGPGQDPQFLISFYEKMQSDKGSIPDRFSAQQFSDYHSELNMSSLELGDSALYFCASSLGSAGITYEQYFGPGTRLTVT.

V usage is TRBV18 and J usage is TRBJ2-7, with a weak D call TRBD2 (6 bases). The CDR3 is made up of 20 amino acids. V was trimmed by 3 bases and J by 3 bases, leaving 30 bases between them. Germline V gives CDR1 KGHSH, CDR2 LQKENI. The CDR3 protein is CASSPPPGVKTKNIYYEQYF. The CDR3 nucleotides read TGTGCCAGCTCACCGCCTCCGGGGGTAAAGACGAAGAATATTTACTACGAGCAGTACTTC.

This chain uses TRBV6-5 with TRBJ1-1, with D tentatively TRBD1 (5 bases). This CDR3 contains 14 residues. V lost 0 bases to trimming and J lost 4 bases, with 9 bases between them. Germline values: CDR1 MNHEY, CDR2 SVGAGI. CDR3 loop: CASSYSSGGTEAFF. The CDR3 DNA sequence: TGTGCCAGCAGTTACTCTTCGGGGGGCACTGAAGCTTTCTTT.

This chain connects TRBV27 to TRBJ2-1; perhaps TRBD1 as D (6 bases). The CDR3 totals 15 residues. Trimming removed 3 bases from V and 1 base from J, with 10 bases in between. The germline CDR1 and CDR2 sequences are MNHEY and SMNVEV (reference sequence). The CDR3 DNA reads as TGTGCCAGCAGTTTGAGGGGGTATTCCTACAATGAGCAGTTCTTC. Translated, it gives CASSLRGYSYNEQFF.

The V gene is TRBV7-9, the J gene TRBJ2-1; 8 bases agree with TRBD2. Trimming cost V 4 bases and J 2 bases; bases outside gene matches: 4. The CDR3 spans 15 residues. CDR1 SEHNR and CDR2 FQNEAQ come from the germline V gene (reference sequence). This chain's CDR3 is CASSSAGGTYNEQFF. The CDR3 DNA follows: TGTGCCAGCAGCTCGGCGGGGGGCACCTACAATGAGCAGTTCTTC. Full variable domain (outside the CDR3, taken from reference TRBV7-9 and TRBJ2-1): DTGVSQNPRHKITKRGQNVTFRCDPISEHNRLYWYRQTLGQGPEFLTYFQNEAQLEKSRLLSDRFSAERPKGSFSTLEIQRTEQGDSAMYLCASSSAGGTYNEQFFGPGTRLTVL.

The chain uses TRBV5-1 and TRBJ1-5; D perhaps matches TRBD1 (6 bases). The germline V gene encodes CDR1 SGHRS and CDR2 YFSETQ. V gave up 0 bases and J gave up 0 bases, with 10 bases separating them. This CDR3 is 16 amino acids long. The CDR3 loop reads CASSLGTDFSNQPQHF. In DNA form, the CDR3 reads TGCGCCAGCAGCTTGGGGACAGACTTTAGCAATCAGCCCCAGCATTTT.

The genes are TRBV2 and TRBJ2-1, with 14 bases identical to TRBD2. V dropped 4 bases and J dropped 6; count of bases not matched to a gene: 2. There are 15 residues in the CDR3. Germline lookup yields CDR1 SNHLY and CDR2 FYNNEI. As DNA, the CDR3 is TGTGCCAGCAGTGTAGGGACTAGCGGGAGCAATGAGCAGTTCTTC. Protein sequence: CASSVGTSGSNEQFF. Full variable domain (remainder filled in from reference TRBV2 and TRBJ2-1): EPEVTQTPSHQVTQMGQEVILRCVPISNHLYFYWYRQILGQKVEFLVSFYNNEISEKSEIFDDQFSVERPDGSNFTLKIRSTKLEDSAMYFCASSVGTSGSNEQFFGPGTRLTVL.

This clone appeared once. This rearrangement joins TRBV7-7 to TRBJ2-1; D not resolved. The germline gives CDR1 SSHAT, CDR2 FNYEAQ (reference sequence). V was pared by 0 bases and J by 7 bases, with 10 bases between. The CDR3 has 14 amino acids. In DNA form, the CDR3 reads TGTGCCAGCAGCTTAGCAGGGAATCAAAATGAGCAGTTCTTC. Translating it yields CASSLAGNQNEQFF.

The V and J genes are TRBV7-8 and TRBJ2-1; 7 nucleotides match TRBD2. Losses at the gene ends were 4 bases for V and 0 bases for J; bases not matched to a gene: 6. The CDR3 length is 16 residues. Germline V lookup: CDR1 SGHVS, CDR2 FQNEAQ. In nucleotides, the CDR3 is TGTGCCAGCAGCTACCTCTGGGGGGGCTCCTACAATGAGCAGTTCTTC. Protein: CASSYLWGGSYNEQFF. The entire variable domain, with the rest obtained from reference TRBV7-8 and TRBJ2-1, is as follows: GAGVSQSPRYKVAKRGQDVALRCDPISGHVSLFWYQQALGQGPEFLTYFQNEAQLDKSGLPSDRFFAERPEGSVSTLKIQRTQQEDSAVYLCASSYLWGGSYNEQFFGPGTRLTVL.